Shown below are 5 T cell receptor beta chains from a single sample sequenced in a study of beta chain features in type 1 diabetes (dated by TCRdb to the late 2010s). The library was prepared using the immunoSEQ multiplex PCR assay. All of the isolated RNA was reverse transcribed with the High Capacity cDNA Reverse Transcription Kit, so expressed TCRB transcripts were sequenced. This immuneACCESS table, as held by TCRdb, lists in-frame sequences with V and J called but not all clones. Of the missing ones, under half trace to an unresolved V gene in checked studies; the others have no known cause. A total of 600,000 to 650,000 clones appear in this sample, 15% to 19% of them only once. The ten most abundant clones make up 0.093% of the sample. Sequencing input: naive CD4+ T cells from blood. Sample cell subset or site, as interpreted from the label and publication: true naive CD4+ T cells. Receptors originate from a man between 18 and 29 years old in good health.

This clone was observed a handful of times. The chain employs TRBV19 and TRBJ2-2, with a possible D match to TRBD1 (5 bases). CDR1 is LNHDA and CDR2 is SQIVND in the germline V gene (reference sequence). Trimming pared 0 bases from V and 3 bases from J, leaving 11 bases between. The CDR3 runs 16 residues. The CDR3: CASSIDQGGYTGELFF. Here the CDR3 DNA reads TGTGCCAGTAGTATAGATCAGGGCGGTTACACCGGGGAGCTGTTTTTT.

This clone showed up just a few times. CDR3 DNA sequence: TGTGCCAGCAGCGACCCGACTAGCGGGAGGAGTGAGCAGTTCTTC. Translated, it gives CASSDPTSGRSEQFF. The chain uses TRBV7-9 and TRBJ2-1; 13 bases map to TRBD2. Germline V gene lookup returns CDR1 SEHNR and CDR2 FQNEAQ (reference sequence). The CDR3 contains 15 residues. Trimming removed 5 bases from V and 9 bases from J; junction bases left unmatched: 7.

The chain couples TRBV4-3 to TRBJ2-5; D ambiguous. Germline assignment: CDR1 LGHNA and CDR2 YSLEER. Trimming removed 0 bases at V and 4 bases at J, with 15 bases between. The CDR3 is 16 amino acids. CDR3 region: CASSQDLARELETQYF. The CDR3 coding sequence is TGCGCCAGCAGCCAAGATCTTGCTAGAGAGTTAGAGACCCAGTACTTC.

V gene TRBV23-1 combines with J gene TRBJ2-5; 9 bases are a match to TRBD1. Near its end, the DNA agrees better with TRBJ2-7, so the J call may be wrong. TRBV23-1 is filed as an ORF, its function uncertain. The CDR3 length is 13 residues. The CDR3 DNA is TGCGCCAACGACCCGGGACAGGGTTACGAGCAGTACTTC. It is translated as CANDPGQGYEQYF.

In its sample, this clone was seen a few times. The V gene is TRBV18, the J gene TRBJ2-7, with unresolved D. The V and J ends lost 6 bases and 5 bases respectively, with 14 bases between them. This CDR3 spans 13 amino acids. CDR1 is KGHSH, CDR2 LQKENI, per germline. Written as DNA, the CDR3 is TGTGCCAGCTCTCCTACGAGGCAAAACGAGCAGTACTTC. It codes for CASSPTRQNEQYF.